This passage covers 7 T cell receptor beta chains from one sample sequenced in a study of T cell changes during pregnancy in multiple sclerosis. Sequencing used immunoSEQ multiplex PCR; TCRdb keeps in-frame clones, though not all of them. This table has 98,000 or so clones, roughly 92% appearing once. The source material was peripheral blood, sampled after pregnancy. These receptors originate from a female donor with multiple sclerosis, enrolled in a pregnancy study.

J is TRBJ1-4 and V is TRBV7-9; perhaps TRBD1 as D (5 bases). The germline V and J ends were trimmed by 0 bases and 13 bases, with 12 bases remaining between them. The CDR3 runs to 13 residues. Germline lookup yields CDR1 SEHNR and CDR2 FQNEAQ (reference sequence). For the CDR3, the DNA is TGTGCCAGCAGCTTAGCGGGGAGGGGCAGACTGTTTTTT. Residues: CASSLAGRGRLFF.

This clone occurred a few times. The CDR3 region is CASSQGGGPNTGELFF. The CDR3 DNA reads as TGTGCCAGCAGCCAAGGTGGAGGGCCCAACACCGGGGAGCTGTTTTTT. The chain recombines TRBV4-2 with TRBJ2-2; perhaps TRBD2 as D (6 bases). The CDR3 is made up of 16 amino acids. Germline lookup yields CDR1 LGHNA and CDR2 YNFKEQ. Trimming left V 1 base short and J 2 bases short, with 11 bases between.

The chain recombines TRBV11-2 with TRBJ1-1; D is unresolved. The germline CDR1 and CDR2 sequences are SGHAT and FQNNGV. CDR3 length: 14 residues. Trimming removed 1 base from V and 4 bases from J, with 10 bases in between. CDR3 sequence: CASSLVNPGTEAFF. CDR3 nucleotides: TGTGCCAGCAGCTTAGTAAACCCAGGCACTGAAGCTTTCTTT.

The rearrangement joins TRBV7-8 to TRBJ1-3; TRBD1 is a possible D gene (5 bases). Germline CDR1 SGHVS, CDR2 FQNEAQ. V lost 1 base, J lost 0 bases, and 10 bases lay in between. This CDR3 spans 16 amino acids. The chain's CDR3 is CASSLGAGSSGNTIYF. As DNA, the CDR3 is TGTGCCAGCAGCTTAGGCGCAGGGTCCTCTGGAAACACCATATATTTT.

This chain uses TRBV5-1 with TRBJ2-7; 10 bases are shared with TRBD2. Trimming at V came to 4 bases and at J to 2 bases, leaving 0 bases not matched to a gene. The CDR3 length is 13 residues. CDR1 is SGHRS and CDR2 is YFSETQ in the germline V gene. The CDR3 DNA sequence: TGCGCCAGCAGCACTAGCGGGGCCTACGAGCAGTACTTC. Its translation: CASSTSGAYEQYF.

The chain joins TRBV10-1 to TRBJ2-2; perhaps TRBD2 as D (5 bases). Trimming left V 3 bases short and J 4 bases short, with 15 bases between. Germline V gene lookup returns CDR1 WNHNN and CDR2 SYGVQD (reference sequence). The CDR3 spans 16 residues. CDR3 residues: CASSERRYDGTGELFF. In DNA, the CDR3 is TGCGCCAGCAGTGAACGGAGGTATGACGGCACCGGGGAGCTGTTTTTT.

The chain joins TRBV4-2 to TRBJ2-2; possibly TRBD1 for D (6 bases). Germline CDR1 reads LGHNA; CDR2 reads YNFKEQ. V lost 4 bases, J lost 1 base, and 25 bases lay in between. The CDR3 sequence is 20 residues long. The CDR3: CASSPPMDSGWSWNTGELFF. DNA of the CDR3: TGTGCCAGCAGCCCACCCATGGACAGCGGCTGGTCATGGAACACCGGGGAGCTGTTTTTT.